Included here is one T cell receptor beta chain sequence, with context. Its antigen is undetermined. The data were obtained in a study of metastatic and nonmetastatic thyroid tumors. In the study overall: The authors compared repertoires across blood and tumor or nodule tissue from malignant and benign thyroid patients. Whole-study findings and limits: It was reported that TCR beta diversity was significantly higher in malignant thyroid tumors than benign nodules, in blood and tumor.

Each patient came to thyroid surgery without any prior treatment (of any kind). V lost 3 bases to trimming and J lost 8 bases; unmatched junction nucleotides: 6. The germline V gene has CDR1 GTSNPN and CDR2 SVGIG (reference sequence). CDR3 size: 15 residues. In the original workflow: Clinicopathological groups differed in CDR3, with these differences serving to build a distant-metastasis classifier for papillary thyroid cancer. MiXCR was used by TCRdb to re-call the PCR reads. TCRdb's processing, not the authors', yielded these V and J calls. Of some 20,000 clones in the sample, over 20% were seen once.

V is TRBV30 and J is TRBJ1-6; 11 bases match TRBD1. This receptor was obtained from a female donor with papillary thyroid cancer or a benign thyroid nodule (not recorded which). Some clones in this sample may be carry-over from other donors' samples. Sequenced: tumor tissue. The CDR3 DNA is TGTGCCTGGAGGGGACCGGGACAGGGGGATTCACCCCTCCACTTT. Translating it yields CAWRGPGQGDSPLHF.